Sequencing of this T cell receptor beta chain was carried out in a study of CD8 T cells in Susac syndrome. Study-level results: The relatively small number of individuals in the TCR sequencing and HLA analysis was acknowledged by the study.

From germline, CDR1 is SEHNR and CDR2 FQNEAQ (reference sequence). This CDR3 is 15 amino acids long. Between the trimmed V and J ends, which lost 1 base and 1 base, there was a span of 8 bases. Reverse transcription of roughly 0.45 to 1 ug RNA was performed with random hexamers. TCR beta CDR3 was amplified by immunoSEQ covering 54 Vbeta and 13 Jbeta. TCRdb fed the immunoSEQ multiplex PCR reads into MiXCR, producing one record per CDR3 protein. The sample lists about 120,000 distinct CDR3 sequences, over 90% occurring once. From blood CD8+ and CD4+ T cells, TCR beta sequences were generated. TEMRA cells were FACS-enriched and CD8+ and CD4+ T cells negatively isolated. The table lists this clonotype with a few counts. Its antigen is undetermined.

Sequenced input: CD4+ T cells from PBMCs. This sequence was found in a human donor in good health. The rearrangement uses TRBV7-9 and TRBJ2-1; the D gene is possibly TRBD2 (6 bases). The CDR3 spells CASSLVAGSYNEQFF. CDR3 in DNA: TGTGCCAGCAGCTTAGTCGCGGGATCCTACAATGAGCAGTTCTTC. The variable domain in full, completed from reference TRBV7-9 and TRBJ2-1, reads DTGVSQNPRHKITKRGQNVTFRCDPISEHNRLYWYRQTLGQGPEFLTYFQNEAQLEKSRLLSDRFSAERPKGSFSTLEIQRTEQGDSAMYLCASSLVAGSYNEQFFGPGTRLTVL.